A single sample is the source of the 22 T cell receptor beta chains below, sequenced in a study of tumor-infiltrating lymphocytes in localized non-small cell lung cancer. Profiling relied on immunoSEQ multiplex PCR, and the TCRdb table lists in-frame clones only, not all of them. The table includes some 11,000 clones, roughly 76% detected once. The sample consisted of uninvolved lung tissue not adjacent to the tumor. These receptors were obtained from a human donor with non-small cell lung cancer.

CDR3 DNA: TGTGCCAGCTCACCTACCCTGGATGGTTACGAGCAGTACTTC. Encoded protein: CASSPTLDGYEQYF. This chain links TRBV18 with TRBJ2-7, with D unresolved. This CDR3 is 14 amino acids long. V was clipped by 3 bases and J by 4 bases, with 13 bases between them. CDR1 KGHSH and CDR2 LQKENI come from the germline V gene. The full variable domain, in which reference TRBV18 and TRBJ2-7 provide the parts outside the CDR3, is NAGVMQNPRHLVRRRGQEARLRCSPMKGHSHVYWYRQLPEEGLKFMVYLQKENIIDESGMPKERFSAEFPKEGPSILRIQQVVRGDSAAYFCASSPTLDGYEQYFGPGTRLTVT.

This chain uses TRBV11-2 with TRBJ2-2; TRBD2 is a possible D gene (5 bases). Per the germline V gene, CDR1 is SGHAT and CDR2 is FQNNGV. V shed 5 bases and J shed 4 bases, with 14 bases lying between them. CDR3 length equals 15 residues. CDR3 DNA sequence: TGTGCCAGCAGCCCTGGAGGACCTCTCACCGGGGAGCTGTTTTTT. This encodes CASSPGGPLTGELFF.

The V and J genes are TRBV27 and TRBJ1-3, with D perhaps matching TRBD1 (6 bases). The germline V gene has CDR1 MNHEY and CDR2 SMNVEV (reference sequence). V lost 7 bases to trimming and J lost 5 bases, with 21 bases between them. The CDR3 has 16 amino acids. CDR3 in amino acids: CASKERGGAQRNTIYF. The CDR3 DNA reads TGTGCCAGCAAAGAAAGGGGGGGGGCGCAAAGAAACACCATATATTTT.

The rearrangement links TRBV6-6 to TRBJ2-6; D gene unclear. CDR1 and CDR2 from the germline V gene are MNHNY and SVGAGI (reference sequence). CDR3 length: 15 residues. Trimming removed 6 bases from V and 0 bases from J, with 9 bases in between. CDR3 sequence: CASSLSHSGANVLTF. In nucleotides, the CDR3 is TGTGCCAGCAGCCTTTCCCACTCTGGGGCCAACGTCCTGACTTTC.

CDR3: CASRGEGLRQETQYF. In nucleotides, the CDR3 is TGCGCCAGCAGGGGTGAGGGGCTCAGGCAAGAGACCCAGTACTTC. The chain uses TRBV5-1 and TRBJ2-5, with D perhaps assigned TRBD1 or TRBD2 (5 bases each). The ends were cut back, 5 bases at V and 2 bases at J, with 16 bases in the middle. The CDR3 is made up of 15 amino acids. CDR1 and CDR2 (germline): SGHRS, YFSETQ.

The chain is built from TRBV5-1 and TRBJ2-2; TRBD2 matches at 13 bases. The trim removed 1 base at V and 4 bases at J, leaving 1 base unmatched. Germline V CDR1 and CDR2: SGHRS, YFSETQ. This CDR3 is built from 16 residues. The CDR3, as DNA: TGCGCCAGCAGCTTGACTAGCGGGAGGGCCACCGGGGAGCTGTTTTTT. Translation gives CASSLTSGRATGELFF.

The table lists this clone with a few counts. CDR3 in amino acids: CASSLDVGQGGVQYF. In DNA form, the CDR3 reads TGTGCCAGCAGCTTAGATGTTGGCCAGGGAGGGGTCCAGTACTTC. The rearrangement links TRBV7-2 to TRBJ2-5; 7 positions agree with TRBD2. The junction had 12 bases not matched to a gene; V was cut back by 1 base and J by 10 bases. The CDR3 is 15 amino acids. The V gene's germline CDR1 is SGHTA and CDR2 FQGNSA.

This chain connects TRBV28 to TRBJ2-3, with D possibly being TRBD2 (6 bases). The germline CDR1 and CDR2 sequences are MDHEN and SYDVKM. The ends were cut back, 3 bases at V and 1 base at J, with 8 bases in the middle. This CDR3 has 14 amino acids. CDR3 coding DNA: TGTGCCAGCAGTTTTTTAGCGGGCACAGATACGCAGTATTTT. This sequence encodes CASSFLAGTDTQYF.

V is TRBV6-1 and J is TRBJ2-7, with D possibly being TRBD2 (6 bases). V lost 11 bases and J lost 6, with 20 bases in between. The germline CDR1 and CDR2 sequences are MNHNS and SASEGT. This CDR3 has 13 amino acids. The CDR3 loop is CAVGEGRLGEQYF. CDR3 DNA sequence: TGTGCCGTCGGCGAGGGGAGGCTGGGCGAGCAGTACTTC.

This chain connects TRBV7-2 to TRBJ2-7, with 10 bases aligning to TRBD1. Germline V gene sequence: CDR1 SGHTA, CDR2 FQGNSA. The CDR3 spans 14 residues. Trimming at V came to 4 bases and at J to 5 bases, leaving 5 bases not matched to a gene. The CDR3 coding sequence is TGTGCCAGCAGCTCGAGACAGGGGGCCGACGAGCAGTACTTC. Translation: CASSSRQGADEQYF. Combining the CDR3 with reference TRBV7-2 and TRBJ2-7 gives the whole variable domain GAGVSQSPSNKVTEKGKDVELRCDPISGHTALYWYRQSLGQGLEFLIYFQGNSAPDKSGLPSDRFSAERTGGSVSTLTIQRTQQEDSAVYLCASSSRQGADEQYFGPGTRLTVT.

The rearrangement joins TRBV7-6 to TRBJ1-5; TRBD1 might be the D (5 bases). From germline, CDR1 is SGHVS and CDR2 FNYEAQ. V was cut by 4 bases and J by 3 bases, with 13 bases left in between. This CDR3 contains 15 residues. CDR3 coding DNA: TGTGCCAGCAGCTCGTGTAGACAGAACAATCAGCCCCAGCATTTT. Its translation: CASSSCRQNNQPQHF. Filled out from reference TRBV7-6 and TRBJ1-5, the complete variable domain reads GAGVSQSPRYKVTKRGQDVALRCDPISGHVSLYWYRQALGQGPEFLTYFNYEAQQDKSGLPNDRFSAERPEGSISTLTIQRTEQRDSAMYRCASSSCRQNNQPQHFGDGTRLSIL.

The rearrangement uses TRBV4-3 and TRBJ1-6; a weak D match, TRBD1 (5 bases). Trimming cost V 4 bases and J 7 bases, with 14 bases left between them. The CDR3 is 15 residues long. The germline V gene encodes CDR1 LGHNA and CDR2 YSLEER. The CDR3 DNA follows: TGCGCCAGCAGCCCTCGGGGGACGGAGAATTCACCCCTCCACTTT. This sequence encodes CASSPRGTENSPLHF.

This chain connects TRBV13 to TRBJ2-6; D is ambiguous. CDR3 length: 16 residues. V was cut by 0 bases and J by 5 bases, with 11 bases left in between. The V gene's germline CDR1 is PRHDT and CDR2 FYEKMQ (reference sequence). The CDR3 region has the DNA TGTGCCAGCAGCTTAGGCGACGTGGGGTGGGCCAACGTCCTGACTTTC. Protein product: CASSLGDVGWANVLTF. Combining the CDR3 with reference TRBV13 and TRBJ2-6 gives the whole variable domain AAGVIQSPRHLIKEKRETATLKCYPIPRHDTVYWYQQGPGQDPQFLISFYEKMQSDKGSIPDRFSAQQFSDYHSELNMSSLELGDSALYFCASSLGDVGWANVLTFGAGSRLTVL.

V gene TRBV5-1 combines with J gene TRBJ1-5; D not resolved. The CDR3 is 15 residues long. V dropped 4 bases and J dropped 3 bases, with 14 bases sitting between them. Germline values: CDR1 SGHRS, CDR2 YFSETQ. CDR3: CASSPLGGNNQPQHF. CDR3 nucleotides: TGCGCCAGCAGCCCCCTAGGCGGGAACAATCAGCCCCAGCATTTT.

This sequence joins TRBV20-1 and TRBJ2-1; D gene ambiguous. The CDR3 contains 11 residues. The V end lost 0 bases, the J end lost 12 bases, and 9 bases lay between the germline ends. CDR1 is DFQATT and CDR2 is SNEGSKA in the germline V gene (reference sequence). CDR3 DNA sequence: TGCAGTGCTAGAGATGGGAAAGGGCAGTTCTTC. Its protein is CSARDGKGQFF.

This rearrangement joins TRBV2 to TRBJ2-7; D gene uncertain. The length of the CDR3 is 14 residues. The V end was cut by 0 bases, the J end by 4 bases, with 10 bases between. Germline assignment: CDR1 SNHLY and CDR2 FYNNEI. This CDR3 is CASSEAPTEYEQYF. The CDR3 DNA reads as TGTGCCAGCAGTGAAGCTCCGACTGAGTACGAGCAGTACTTC.

The V call is TRBV5-4, the J call TRBJ1-5; D remains unclear. Trimming pared 0 bases from V and 5 bases from J, leaving 12 bases between. This CDR3 region has 15 residues. Germline V gene sequence: CDR1 SGHNT, CDR2 YYREEE (reference sequence). For the CDR3, the DNA is TGTGCCAGCAGCTTGGACGGGGAGGGTTATCAGCCCCAGCATTTT. Translated, it gives CASSLDGEGYQPQHF.

This clone was seen just once. The chain links TRBV6-5 to TRBJ1-2, with D perhaps TRBD1 (5 bases). CDR3 size: 11 residues. V lost 8 bases and J lost 2, with 6 bases in between. Per germline, CDR1 MNHEY and CDR2 SVGAGI. The CDR3 nucleotides read TGTGCCAGCCGGGACAACTATGGCTACACCTTC. Translated: CASRDNYGYTF.

The V and J genes are TRBV11-2 and TRBJ1-1, with 7 bases matching TRBD1. The germline gives CDR1 SGHAT, CDR2 FQNNGV. The length of the CDR3 is 14 residues. V lost 4 bases to trimming and J lost 4 bases; unmatched junction nucleotides: 6. CDR3 sequence (DNA): TGTGCCAGCAGCTATGATGACAGGGCCACTGAAGCTTTCTTT. Protein: CASSYDDRATEAFF.

J is TRBJ1-2 and V is TRBV7-2; D is unclear. Germline V gene data show CDR1 as SGHTA and CDR2 as FQGNSA. The CDR3 contains 12 residues. Trimming pared 1 base from V and 6 bases from J, leaving 6 bases between. CDR3 nucleotide sequence: TGTGCCAGCAGCTTAGGGGTGGATGGCTACACCTTC. Amino acids: CASSLGVDGYTF.

This chain connects TRBV7-8 to TRBJ2-5; D not resolved. The CDR3 is made up of 14 amino acids. Germline V gives CDR1 SGHVS, CDR2 FQNEAQ. Trimming stripped 3 bases from V and 1 base from J, with 9 bases between. CDR3: CASSFDPGQETQYF. CDR3 DNA sequence: TGTGCCAGCAGCTTTGATCCGGGCCAAGAGACCCAGTACTTC.

The chain is built from TRBV2 and TRBJ1-1; D is uncertain. Trimming stripped 5 bases from V and 7 bases from J, with 17 bases between. The CDR3 runs 14 residues. Per the germline V gene, CDR1 is SNHLY and CDR2 is FYNNEI. This chain's CDR3 is CASSWTRPPGEAFF. Written as DNA, the CDR3 is TGTGCCAGCAGTTGGACTCGACCCCCCGGTGAAGCTTTCTTT.